This is a list of T cell receptor beta chains from one sample in a study of blood T cell repertoires in COVID-19. Some clones are missing from TCRdb's copy, which holds only in-frame ones; the method was immunoSEQ multiplex PCR. Of approximately 180,000 clones detected, roughly 89% appear once; the ten largest clones hold under 3%. Specimen: PBMCs or T cells enriched from blood (not recorded which). These receptors were collected from a woman aged 35 to 49 with acute COVID-19. CDR3s include the opening cysteine and the closing phenylalanine or tryptophan. A D gene is named only where the DNA matches it firmly. A row's size may be missing; if present it is once, few, many or a size class.

abundance	v_gene	j_gene	d_gene	CDR3aa	CDR3nt
NA	TRBV20-1	TRBJ1-1	NA	CSASDGALFNRYTEAFF	TGCAGTGCTAGTGATGGGGCGCTGTTTAATCGGTACACTGAAGCTTTCTTT
NA	TRBV19	TRBJ1-1	TRBD1	CASSIQGDRNTEAFF	TGTGCCAGTAGTATACAGGGGGACAGAAACACTGAAGCTTTCTTT
NA	TRBV7-8	TRBJ1-2	NA	CASRKLEPSGYTF	TGTGCCAGCCGCAAACTAGAACCGTCTGGCTACACCTTC
NA	TRBV28	TRBJ2-7	TRBD1	CASSWTGGTYEQYF	TGTGCCAGCAGTTGGACAGGGGGAACCTACGAGCAGTACTTC
NA	TRBV21-1	TRBJ2-7	NA	CASSKIASETYEQYF	TGTGCCAGCAGCAAAATCGCTAGCGAGACCTACGAGCAGTACTTC
NA	TRBV30	TRBJ2-1	TRBD2	CAWSARTSGRASYEQFF	TGTGCCTGGAGTGCACGGACTAGCGGGAGGGCCTCTTATGAGCAGTTCTTC
NA	TRBV10-1	TRBJ2-3	NA	CAGPGGTTDTQYF	TGCGCCGGCCCGGGCGGGACCACAGATACGCAGTATTTT
NA	TRBV25-1	TRBJ2-1	TRBD1	CASSVQQGYNEQFF	TGTGCCAGCAGTGTCCAACAGGGGTACAATGAGCAGTTCTTC
NA	TRBV19	TRBJ1-5	NA	CASRLTDYSNQPQHF	TGTGCCAGTAGGTTGACTGATTATAGCAATCAGCCCCAGCATTTT
NA	TRBV5-5	TRBJ1-3	NA	CASSLDPGNSGNTIYF	TGTGCCAGCAGCTTGGATCCGGGGAACTCTGGAAACACCATATATTTT
NA	TRBV7-4	TRBJ1-6	NA	CASSFSHRFSYNSPLHF	TGTGCCAGCAGCTTTTCGCACAGATTCTCCTATAATTCACCCCTCCACTTT
few	TRBV18	TRBJ2-7	TRBD2	CASSPTSGGGSSYEQYF	TGTGCCAGCTCACCAACTAGCGGGGGGGGGAGCTCCTACGAGCAGTACTTC
NA	TRBV18	TRBJ2-5	TRBD1	CASSPGQGNLYQETQYF	TGTGCCAGCTCACCGGGACAGGGTAACCTTTACCAAGAGACCCAGTACTTC
NA	TRBV15	TRBJ2-1	TRBD2	CATFAPPSGSYNEQFF	TGTGCCACATTCGCCCCCCCTAGCGGCTCCTACAATGAGCAGTTCTTC
NA	TRBV19	TRBJ1-1	TRBD1	CASSSLSGGQGSGTEAFF	TGTGCCAGTAGTTCTCTATCGGGGGGACAGGGGTCTGGAACTGAAGCTTTCTTT
NA	TRBV23-1	TRBJ1-1	TRBD1	CASSLRDRGALNTEAFF	TGCGCCAGCAGTCTGCGGGACAGGGGGGCCTTGAACACTGAAGCTTTCTTT
NA	TRBV6-4	TRBJ2-7	NA	CASSDSAETYEQYF	TGTGCCAGCAGTGACTCGGCAGAAACGTACGAGCAGTACTTC
few	TRBV6-1	TRBJ2-5	NA	CASSDSDREETQYF	TGTGCCAGCAGTGATTCGGACAGAGAAGAGACCCAGTACTTC
NA	TRBV12-3/TRBV12-4	TRBJ1-2	NA	CASSLERYGYTF	TGTGCCAGCAGTTTAGAGCGCTATGGCTACACCTTC
NA	TRBV5-8	TRBJ1-5	NA	CASSLAQGGTSQPQHF	TGTGCCAGCAGCCTGGCGCAGGGCGGGACCAGTCAGCCCCAGCATTTT
NA	TRBV5-6	TRBJ2-7	TRBD2	CASSLKPSSGGTYEQYF	TGTGCCAGCAGCTTAAAGCCTTCTAGCGGGGGGACCTACGAGCAGTACTTC
NA	TRBV11-2	TRBJ2-5	TRBD1	CASSLDRGQETQYF	TGTGCCAGCAGCCTAGACAGGGGGCAAGAGACCCAGTACTTC
NA	TRBV27	TRBJ1-5	NA	CASSIAGGGHQPQHF	TGTGCCAGCAGTATAGCGGGGGGGGGTCATCAGCCCCAGCATTTT
NA	TRBV3-1/TRBV3-2	TRBJ2-7	TRBD1	CASSHLSGGEQYF	TGTGCCAGCAGCCACCTTTCAGGGGGCGAGCAGTACTTC
NA	TRBV4-3	TRBJ2-7	TRBD2	CASSQDRAGGSYEQYF	TGCGCCAGCAGCCAAGATCGGGCGGGAGGATCCTACGAGCAGTACTTC
NA	TRBV7-9	TRBJ1-6	NA	CASSLGGVSPLHF	TGTGCCAGCAGCTTAGGGGGGGTTTCACCCCTCCACTTT
medium-sized	TRBV5-1	TRBJ2-7	TRBD2	CASSLGLAGANYEQYF	TGCGCCAGCAGCTTGGGTCTAGCGGGGGCGAACTACGAGCAGTACTTC
few	TRBV6-5	TRBJ2-7	NA	CASSRAMGSEQYF	TGTGCCAGCAGTCGGGCCATGGGGAGCGAGCAGTACTTC
NA	TRBV18	TRBJ2-7	TRBD1	CASSPPQDRGLEQYF	TGTGCCAGCTCACCACCGCAGGACAGGGGGCTCGAGCAGTACTTC
NA	TRBV5-1	TRBJ2-4	TRBD1	CASSSGQMLAKNIQYF	TGCGCCAGCAGCTCGGGACAGATGTTAGCCAAAAACATTCAGTACTTC
NA	TRBV6-2/TRBV6-3	TRBJ2-3	NA	CASSSATSWVNTDTQYF	TGTGCCAGCAGTTCCGCGACTAGTTGGGTTAACACAGATACGCAGTATTTT
NA	TRBV3-1/TRBV3-2	TRBJ2-7	TRBD1	CASSQAWDRGRGEQYF	TGTGCCAGCAGCCAAGCTTGGGACAGGGGGCGCGGGGAGCAGTACTTC
NA	TRBV19	TRBJ1-5	TRBD1	CASSRDRGDNQPQHF	TGTGCCAGTAGTCGGGACAGGGGAGACAATCAGCCCCAGCATTTT
NA	TRBV19	TRBJ2-3	TRBD1	CASRTGDRTDTQYF	TGTGCCAGTCGGACAGGCGATCGCACAGATACGCAGTATTTT
NA	TRBV27	TRBJ2-4	TRBD1	CASSLSDRGPWDIQYF	TGTGCCAGCAGTTTATCGGACAGGGGTCCATGGGACATTCAGTACTTC
NA	TRBV27	TRBJ1-5	NA	CAGGGNQPQHF	TGTGCCGGGGGGGGCAATCAGCCCCAGCATTTT
NA	TRBV7-2	TRBJ2-5	NA	CASSFSTSKETQYF	TGTGCCAGCAGCTTCTCGACTAGTAAGGAGACCCAGTACTTC
NA	TRBV5-1	TRBJ1-4	TRBD1	CASSATGRNEKLFF	TGCGCCAGCTCTGCGACAGGGCGGAATGAAAAACTGTTTTTT
NA	TRBV2	TRBJ2-7	TRBD1	CASSEAGQRYEQYF	TGTGCCAGCAGTGAAGCGGGACAGCGCTACGAGCAGTACTTC
NA	TRBV5-1	TRBJ2-1	TRBD2	CASSRGLAGSYNEQFF	TGCGCCAGCAGCCGGGGACTAGCGGGCAGTTACAATGAGCAGTTCTTC
NA	TRBV2	TRBJ2-5	NA	CASRGRTLGETQYF	TGTGCCAGCAGGGGCCGAACTTTGGGAGAGACCCAGTACTTC
NA	TRBV4-3	TRBJ2-1	TRBD2	CASSQGISGNPYNEQFF	TGCGCCAGCAGCCAAGGGATAAGCGGGAACCCCTACAATGAGCAGTTCTTC
once	TRBV12-3/TRBV12-4	TRBJ1-3	NA	CASRQVAGNTIYF	TGTGCCAGCAGGCAAGTAGCCGGAAACACCATATATTTT
NA	TRBV14	TRBJ2-5	NA	CASSQGSQGWETQYF	TGTGCCAGCAGCCAAGGATCTCAGGGATGGGAGACCCAGTACTTC
NA	TRBV3-1/TRBV3-2	TRBJ2-1	NA	CASSHAGDNEQFF	TGTGCCAGCAGCCACGCAGGGGACAATGAGCAGTTCTTC
NA	TRBV5-8	TRBJ1-5	NA	CASSSRAGGSNQPQHF	TGTGCCAGCAGCTCCAGGGCGGGAGGGAGCAATCAGCCCCAGCATTTT
NA	TRBV10-1	TRBJ1-4	TRBD1	CASSHEVRTGGGKNNEKLFF	TGCGCCAGCAGTCATGAGGTCCGGACAGGGGGCGGGAAAAATAATGAAAAACTGTTTTTT
few	TRBV6-5	TRBJ2-1	NA	CASSPPGQAYNEQFF	TGTGCCAGCAGTCCGCCCGGACAAGCCTACAATGAGCAGTTCTTC
NA	TRBV18	TRBJ2-7	TRBD1	CASSPDRGLSQEQYF	TGTGCCAGCTCACCGGACAGGGGGCTATCGCAGGAGCAGTACTTC
NA	TRBV30	TRBJ2-2	TRBD1	CAWATGEELFF	TGTGCCTGGGCTACAGGGGAGGAGCTGTTTTTT
NA	TRBV5-1	TRBJ2-1	TRBD2	CASSSTSGRATYNEQFF	TGCGCCAGCAGCTCGACTAGCGGGAGGGCTACTTACAATGAGCAGTTCTTC
few	TRBV29-1	TRBJ1-1	NA	CSVGVGGTEAFF	TGCAGCGTTGGAGTCGGCGGGACTGAAGCTTTCTTT
NA	TRBV7-9	TRBJ1-3	NA	CASSLAGRFSGNTIYF	TGTGCCAGCAGCTTAGCGGGGCGTTTCTCTGGAAACACCATATATTTT
NA	TRBV7-8	TRBJ2-1	NA	CASTPDRNNEQFF	TGTGCCAGCACCCCGGACAGAAACAATGAGCAGTTCTTC
NA	TRBV18	TRBJ2-5	TRBD2	CASSPPTSQRETQYF	TGTGCCAGCTCACCACCGACTAGCCAGAGAGAGACCCAGTACTTC
NA	TRBV5-1	TRBJ2-7	NA	CASSSTAGGFTYEQYF	TGCGCCAGCAGCTCGACGGCCGGGGGATTTACCTACGAGCAGTACTTC
many	TRBV10-3	TRBJ2-5	TRBD1	CAISDPTFDRGRETQYF	TGTGCCATCAGTGATCCAACCTTTGACAGGGGGCGAGAGACCCAGTACTTC
NA	TRBV11-2	TRBJ2-2	NA	CASSLGRGPYTGELFF	TGTGCCAGCAGCTTAGGTCGCGGGCCCTACACCGGGGAGCTGTTTTTT
NA	TRBV21-1	TRBJ1-5	NA	CASSKLLTHSNQPQHF	TGTGCCAGCAGCAAACTCCTCACACATAGCAATCAGCCCCAGCATTTT
few	TRBV5-1	TRBJ2-7	NA	CASSTQPGIYEQYF	TGCGCCAGCAGCACTCAGCCGGGGATCTACGAGCAGTACTTC